The rows below give T cell receptor beta chains drawn from one sample of a study of OX40 agonist ivuxolimab in advanced cancers. The method was immunoSEQ multiplex PCR; TCRdb's version includes in-frame clones alone and lacks a portion of them. The sample shows around 56,000 clones, 88% of them seen only once. This sample comprised CD4+ or CD8+ T cells sorted from blood, obtained in a trial of the OX40 agonist ivuxolimab. The receptors were sampled from an adult with an advanced solid tumor such as melanoma, head and neck, liver or kidney cancer. Each CDR3 is given with its conserved first and last residue. D genes are given only for firm matches. Expanded clones get a size class; other rows say once, few or many, or leave the size out.

cdr3_aa,cdr3_nt,clone_size,v_call,d_call,j_call
CASTLRDRGFTGELFF,TGTGCCAGCACTCTTCGGGACAGGGGATTCACCGGGGAGCTGTTTTTT,-,TRBV28,TRBD1,TRBJ2-2
CASSPENYNEQFF,TGTGCCAGTAGTCCTGAAAACTACAATGAGCAGTTCTTC,-,TRBV19,-,TRBJ2-1
CASSLSGGHYGYTF,TGTGCCAGCAGTTTATCTGGGGGGCACTATGGCTACACCTTC,-,TRBV27,-,TRBJ1-2
CASTQGGRVGYTF,TGTGCCAGCACCCAAGGGGGGAGGGTCGGCTACACCTTC,-,TRBV9,-,TRBJ1-2
CASSIMNTEAFF,TGTGCCAGCAGCATAATGAACACTGAAGCTTTCTTT,-,TRBV9,-,TRBJ1-1
CASSAGVNEQFF,TGTGCCAGCAGCGCAGGGGTGAATGAGCAGTTCTTC,-,TRBV7-3,-,TRBJ2-1
CASSDRESYNEQFF,TGTGCCAGCAGTGACAGGGAATCCTACAATGAGCAGTTCTTC,-,TRBV6-1,-,TRBJ2-1
CASQLAGGVEQFF,TGTGCCAGCCAGCTAGCGGGAGGGGTTGAGCAGTTCTTC,-,TRBV5-6,TRBD2,TRBJ2-1
CSVEGLRGAYGYTF,TGCAGCGTTGAAGGGTTGCGAGGGGCCTATGGCTACACCTTC,-,TRBV29-1,-,TRBJ1-2
CASSFADTGYEQYF,TGCGCCAGCAGTTTCGCGGACACAGGTTACGAGCAGTACTTC,-,TRBV4-1,-,TRBJ2-7
CASSLPWDSYTEAFF,TGTGCCAGCAGCTTGCCTTGGGACAGTTACACTGAAGCTTTCTTT,few,TRBV5-5,TRBD1,TRBJ1-1
CASSLRGGGPYEQYF,TGTGCCAGCAGTTTAAGAGGGGGAGGGCCGTACGAGCAGTACTTC,-,TRBV27,-,TRBJ2-7
CASSISGTGGIGETQYF,TGTGCCAGCAGTATTTCCGGGACAGGGGGCATCGGAGAGACCCAGTACTTC,-,TRBV27,TRBD1,TRBJ2-5
CASSLGTGSYNEQFF,TGTGCCAGCAGCTTGGGGACAGGGTCTTACAATGAGCAGTTCTTC,-,TRBV5-4,TRBD1,TRBJ2-1
CASSHFYGIQETQYF,TGTGCCAGCAGCCACTTTTACGGGATCCAAGAGACCCAGTACTTC,-,TRBV7-9,-,TRBJ2-5
CASSLGGRQYGYTF,TGTGCCAGCAGCCTGGGGGGGAGGCAGTATGGCTACACCTTC,-,TRBV7-9,-,TRBJ1-2
CASSLMGQGDTQYF,TGCGCCAGCAGCTTGATGGGGCAGGGAGATACGCAGTATTTT,-,TRBV5-1,-,TRBJ2-3
CASSPWSLAGGRETQYF,TGTGCCAGCAGCCCCTGGAGTTTAGCGGGAGGGAGAGAGACCCAGTACTTC,-,TRBV7-9,TRBD2,TRBJ2-5
CASSWGTSGTDTQYF,TGTGCCAGCAGCTGGGGGACTAGCGGCACAGATACGCAGTATTTT,few,TRBV7-2,TRBD2,TRBJ2-3
CASSPTGTVYGYTF,TGTGCCAGCAGTCCCACCGGGACAGTCTATGGCTACACCTTC,-,TRBV7-9,TRBD1,TRBJ1-2
CASSPGQGNQPQHF,TGTGCCAGCAGCCCCGGACAGGGCAATCAGCCCCAGCATTTT,once,TRBV27,TRBD1,TRBJ1-5
CASSLLAGYSYNEQFF,TGTGCCAGCAGTCTCCTAGCGGGGTACTCCTACAATGAGCAGTTCTTC,-,TRBV27,TRBD2,TRBJ2-1
CASSSGAGDYTGELFF,TGCGCCAGCAGCTCTGGGGCAGGGGATTACACCGGGGAGCTGTTTTTT,-,TRBV5-1,-,TRBJ2-2
CASSLERLAGELRDTQYF,TGTGCCAGCAGCTTAGAGAGACTAGCGGGAGAATTGAGAGATACGCAGTATTTT,-,TRBV13,TRBD2,TRBJ2-3
CASSPDSAKYNEQFF,TGCGCCAGCAGCCCGGACTCGGCCAAGTACAATGAGCAGTTCTTC,-,TRBV4-3,-,TRBJ2-1
CASSLDRGRSGANVLTF,TGCGCCAGCAGCTTGGACAGGGGTCGCTCTGGGGCCAACGTCCTGACTTTC,-,TRBV5-1,TRBD1,TRBJ2-6
CASSGGLAGETQYF,TGTGCCAGCAGTGGGGGACTAGCGGGAGAGACCCAGTACTTC,-,TRBV6-1,TRBD2,TRBJ2-5
CASSTSTRWGLFF,-,-,TRBV6-5,-,TRBJ2-1
CASSDVTGGAEQPQHF,TGTGCCAGCAGTGATGTTACAGGGGGCGCAGAGCAGCCCCAGCATTTT,-,TRBV25-1,TRBD1,TRBJ1-5
CASSSATMHPDTQYF,TGTGCCAGCAGCTCAGCAACAATGCATCCAGATACGCAGTATTTT,-,TRBV9,-,TRBJ2-3
CASSLPPGQAYNEQFF,TGTGCCAGCAGCTTACCCCCGGGACAGGCCTACAATGAGCAGTTCTTC,-,TRBV7-9,TRBD1,TRBJ2-1
CASSPDSGGVLTDTQYF,TGTGCCAGCAGCCCGGATAGCGGGGGGGTTCTCACAGATACGCAGTATTTT,-,TRBV7-7,TRBD2,TRBJ2-3
CSVVLGVIDGYTF,TGCAGCGTTGTTCTAGGGGTAATCGATGGCTACACCTTC,-,TRBV29-1,-,TRBJ1-2
CASSDVGSAGNTIYF,TGTGCCAGCAGCGATGTAGGGAGCGCTGGAAACACCATATATTTT,-,TRBV9,-,TRBJ1-3
CASSLGQSYSTDTQYF,TGTGCCAGCAGCTTGGGACAGTCTTATAGCACAGATACGCAGTATTTT,few,TRBV5-6,-,TRBJ2-3
CASSQGEGPGEGYTF,TGCGCCAGCAGCCAAGGGGAAGGACCGGGGGAAGGCTACACCTTC,-,TRBV4-1,-,TRBJ1-2
CASSQGTVSYEQYF,TGCGCCAGCAGCCAAGGGACAGTCTCCTACGAGCAGTACTTC,-,TRBV5-1,TRBD1,TRBJ2-7
CASSLGTPNEQFF,TGTGCCAGCAGCTTAGGGACTCCCAATGAGCAGTTCTTC,few,TRBV7-9,-,TRBJ2-1
CASSPSAGANEQFF,TGCGCCAGCAGCCCCTCGGCAGGGGCCAATGAGCAGTTCTTC,-,TRBV4-1,-,TRBJ2-1
CASSFGAGTSGSYEQYF,TGTGCCAGCAGCTTCGGGGCCGGGACTAGCGGGAGCTACGAGCAGTACTTC,-,TRBV7-6,TRBD2,TRBJ2-7
CASSLTRGGYSYEQYF,TGTGCCAGCAGTTTAACTCGCGGGGGCTACTCCTACGAGCAGTACTTC,-,TRBV28,-,TRBJ2-7
CASSESEAGDLGTDTQYF,TGCGCCAGCAGTGAGTCGGAGGCAGGGGACCTCGGCACAGATACGCAGTATTTT,-,TRBV10-1,-,TRBJ2-3
CASSILWRGKTGELFF,TGTGCCAGCAGCATCCTCTGGCGCGGGAAAACCGGGGAGCTGTTTTTT,once,TRBV5-4,-,TRBJ2-2
CASSLSGNEQFF,TGTGCCAGCAGCTTATCGGGGAATGAGCAGTTCTTC,-,TRBV7-9,-,TRBJ2-1
CSAQGTSSSTDTQYF,TGCAGCGCCCAAGGGACATCCTCTAGCACAGATACGCAGTATTTT,-,TRBV29-1,-,TRBJ2-3
CASSLRVSNQPQHF,TGTGCCAGCAGTTTACGGGTTAGCAATCAGCCCCAGCATTTT,-,TRBV28,-,TRBJ1-5
CASSQGLADRTDTQYF,TGCGCCAGCAGCCAAGGACTAGCGGATCGCACAGATACGCAGTATTTT,-,TRBV4-1,TRBD2,TRBJ2-3
CASSEEDHSGNTIYF,TGTGCCAGCAGCGAAGAGGACCATTCTGGAAACACCATATATTTT,once,TRBV9,-,TRBJ1-3
CASSGDRFGYTF,TGTGCCAGCAGCGGGGACAGGTTTGGCTACACCTTC,few,TRBV9,TRBD1,TRBJ1-2
CASSLGEEQPQHF,TGTGCCAGCAGCTTAGGGGAGGAACAGCCCCAGCATTTT,-,TRBV11-2,-,TRBJ1-5
CASSPLGRDNEQFF,TGTGCCAGCAGTCCACTAGGGCGGGACAATGAGCAGTTCTTC,-,TRBV27,-,TRBJ2-1
CASSQDIGVGETQYF,TGCGCCAGCAGCCAAGATATTGGGGTTGGGGAGACCCAGTACTTC,few,TRBV4-3,-,TRBJ2-5
CASSLDRTGTGTGYTF,TGTGCCAGCAGTTTGGACAGGACGGGCACCGGGACTGGCTACACCTTC,-,TRBV5-6,TRBD1,TRBJ1-2